This TCR beta chain was captured in a study of blood T cells in healthy people across ages. Broader study findings: Estimates based on one million T cells were treated as lower bounds. The percentage of naive T cells correlated strongly with TCR beta diversity.

Donors each provided 8 to 10 milliliters of peripheral blood. The CDR3 sequence is 15 residues long. The germline V and J ends were trimmed by 5 bases and 1 base, with 15 bases remaining between them. The germline V gene has CDR1 MNHEY and CDR2 SVGEGT. The table lists this clonotype with a few counts. Its specificity is not known. Sample-barcoded 5' priming and a J-beta primer mix drove a second PCR of 7 to 11 cycles. CDR3-containing paired-end reads numbering at least 2.5 million came from each sample. A single record per CDR3 protein comes from TCRdb applying MiXCR to the 5' RACE reads. The data contain approximately 1,700,000 distinct CDR3 sequences, approximately 39% of them singletons.

The sequenced material came from blood. The TCR was taken from a human donor in good health. The chain joins TRBV6-2 or TRBV6-3 to TRBJ2-7, with D perhaps matching TRBD1 (7 bases). The CDR3 DNA reads TGTGCCAGCAGTCCTGCGGGACAGAGATCCTACGAGCAGTACTTC. Protein: CASSPAGQRSYEQYF.